Listed below are T cell receptor beta chains from one sample, sequenced in a study of early T cells in non-severe SARS-CoV-2 infection. TCRdb used MiXCR to reprocess the 5' RACE reads, holding one entry per CDR3 protein. The table has 65,000 to 95,000 distinct CDR3 sequences, around 17% seen once. The sample comprised whole blood. These receptors all stem from an adult who was a healthcare worker with PCR-confirmed SARS-CoV-2 infection or an uninfected control (not recorded which). CDR3s include the opening cysteine and the closing phenylalanine or tryptophan. D genes are given only for firm matches. The listing skips clone size in some rows; elsewhere it reads once, few, many or a size class.

clone size: .; J gene: TRBJ2-2; D gene: TRBD2; V gene: TRBV7-9; CDR3 protein: CASSPGLAGRITGELFF; CDR3 DNA: TGTGCCAGCAGCCCCGGACTAGCGGGGAGGATCACCGGGGAGCTGTTTTTT
clone size: few; J gene: TRBJ2-2; D gene: .; V gene: TRBV20-1; CDR3 protein: CSARVGSLGGELFF; CDR3 DNA: TGCAGTGCTAGAGTGGGCTCACTGGGCGGGGAGCTGTTTTTT
clone size: .; J gene: TRBJ1-4; D gene: TRBD1; V gene: TRBV6-5; CDR3 protein: CASRGTGLAEKLFF; CDR3 DNA: TGTGCCAGCAGGGGGACAGGGTTGGCTGAAAAACTGTTTTTT
clone size: .; J gene: TRBJ2-2; D gene: .; V gene: TRBV7-6; CDR3 protein: CASSLVGPPNTGELFF; CDR3 DNA: TGTGCCAGCAGCTTAGTTGGGCCCCCGAACACCGGGGAGCTGTTTTTT
clone size: few; J gene: TRBJ1-2; D gene: .; V gene: TRBV20-1; CDR3 protein: CSASSGIYGYTF; CDR3 DNA: TGCAGTGCTAGCTCGGGGATCTATGGCTACACCTTC
clone size: few; J gene: TRBJ1-6; D gene: TRBD1; V gene: TRBV10-1; CDR3 protein: CASGEQGNSPLHF; CDR3 DNA: TGCGCCAGCGGGGAACAGGGGAATTCACCCCTCCACTTT
clone size: .; J gene: TRBJ2-7; D gene: TRBD2; V gene: TRBV20-1; CDR3 protein: CSARDAGLAGSYEQYF; CDR3 DNA: TGCAGTGCTAGAGATGCGGGACTAGCGGGATCCTACGAGCAGTACTTC
clone size: .; J gene: TRBJ1-1; D gene: .; V gene: TRBV10-3; CDR3 protein: CAISESLNSQTEAFF; CDR3 DNA: TGTGCCATCAGTGAGTCGCTGAACAGTCAGACTGAAGCTTTCTTT
clone size: few; J gene: TRBJ2-7; D gene: .; V gene: TRBV5-4; CDR3 protein: CASSQRQATYEQYF; CDR3 DNA: TGTGCCAGCAGCCAAAGACAGGCTACCTACGAGCAGTACTTC
clone size: few; J gene: TRBJ2-1; D gene: TRBD2; V gene: TRBV7-9; CDR3 protein: CASSLRPGGPHNEQFF; CDR3 DNA: TGTGCCAGCAGCCTCCGCCCGGGGGGGCCCCACAATGAGCAGTTCTTC
clone size: .; J gene: TRBJ1-2; D gene: .; V gene: TRBV20-1; CDR3 protein: CSAREAAVYGYTF; CDR3 DNA: TGCAGTGCTAGAGAGGCGGCTGTCTATGGCTACACCTTC
clone size: many; J gene: TRBJ1-2; D gene: .; V gene: TRBV14; CDR3 protein: CASSSGHYYGYTF; CDR3 DNA: TGTGCCAGCAGCTCGGGACACTACTATGGCTACACCTTC
clone size: .; J gene: TRBJ2-7; D gene: .; V gene: TRBV11-2; CDR3 protein: CASSYGLPSLYEQYF; CDR3 DNA: TGTGCCAGCAGTTACGGACTTCCCAGCCTCTACGAGCAGTACTTC
clone size: .; J gene: TRBJ2-3; D gene: .; V gene: TRBV11-2; CDR3 protein: CASSVTGSRDTQYF; CDR3 DNA: TGTGCCAGCAGCGTTACAGGGTCCAGAGATACGCAGTATTTT
clone size: once; J gene: TRBJ2-3; D gene: TRBD2; V gene: TRBV5-1; CDR3 protein: CASMLLAGGADTQYF; CDR3 DNA: TGCGCCAGCATGCTATTAGCGGGAGGCGCAGATACGCAGTATTTT
clone size: .; J gene: TRBJ2-7; D gene: .; V gene: TRBV28; CDR3 protein: CASSLFGQNLYF; CDR3 DNA: TGTGCCAGCAGTTTATTCGGACAGAATTTATACTTC
clone size: .; J gene: TRBJ2-7; D gene: .; V gene: TRBV11-2; CDR3 protein: CASSRIGGNYEQYF; CDR3 DNA: TGTGCCAGCAGCCGCATAGGGGGGAACTACGAGCAGTACTTC
clone size: few; J gene: TRBJ2-1; D gene: TRBD2; V gene: TRBV9; CDR3 protein: CASSVSLAGDNEQFF; CDR3 DNA: TGTGCCAGCAGCGTATCCCTAGCGGGGGACAATGAGCAGTTCTTC
clone size: .; J gene: TRBJ1-1; D gene: TRBD1; V gene: TRBV11-2; CDR3 protein: CASSPSRGYMNTEAFF; CDR3 DNA: TGTGCCAGCAGCCCGAGCAGGGGGTATATGAACACTGAAGCTTTCTTT
clone size: .; J gene: TRBJ2-3; D gene: .; V gene: TRBV29-1; CDR3 protein: CSVDPGGDTQYF; CDR3 DNA: TGCAGCGTTGACCCAGGCGGGGATACGCAGTATTTT
clone size: many; J gene: TRBJ2-3; D gene: .; V gene: TRBV5-1; CDR3 protein: CASSFGGTGRRSDTQYF; CDR3 DNA: TGCGCCAGCAGCTTTGGCGGTACGGGTAGACGATCAGATACGCAGTATTTT
clone size: few; J gene: TRBJ1-1; D gene: .; V gene: TRBV20-1; CDR3 protein: CSARVRTELNTEAFF; CDR3 DNA: TGCAGTGCTAGAGTTCGGACGGAATTGAACACTGAAGCTTTCTTT